This T cell receptor beta chain was sequenced in a study of Graves' ophthalmopathy and Graves' hyperthyroidism. On the study more broadly: The authors collected peripheral blood at initial diagnosis, before any treatment.

This clonotype was counted ten times or more. Amplification of TCR beta CDR3 regions used RNA transcripts. HTBI-primed first-round RT-PCR preceded second-round multiplex PCR. TCRdb reprocessed the multiplex PCR reads with MiXCR, giving one entry per CDR3 protein. This sample yields a few hundred thousand distinct CDR3 sequences, of which approximately 17% are seen a single time; approximately 2.4% belongs to the top ten. The hyperthyroidism patients, aged 18 to 65, had been newly diagnosed, with under 2 months' duration. If patients had other autoimmune diseases, uncontrolled infections, pregnancy or lactation, they were excluded. Isolation of PBMCs was performed using 10 ml of fresh peripheral blood. Unmatched junction bases numbered 5, after V lost 6 bases and J lost 1 base. The CDR3 is made up of 14 amino acids. Germline V gives CDR1 SEHNR, CDR2 FQNEAQ (reference sequence).

Source material: peripheral blood. V and J are TRBV7-9 and TRBJ2-5, with 7 bases identical to TRBD1. This clonotype was obtained from an adult woman with stable Graves' hyperthyroidism. Here the CDR3 DNA reads TGTGCCAGCAGATCCCGGGACAGCCAAGAGACCCAGTACTTC. Its translation is CASRSRDSQETQYF.